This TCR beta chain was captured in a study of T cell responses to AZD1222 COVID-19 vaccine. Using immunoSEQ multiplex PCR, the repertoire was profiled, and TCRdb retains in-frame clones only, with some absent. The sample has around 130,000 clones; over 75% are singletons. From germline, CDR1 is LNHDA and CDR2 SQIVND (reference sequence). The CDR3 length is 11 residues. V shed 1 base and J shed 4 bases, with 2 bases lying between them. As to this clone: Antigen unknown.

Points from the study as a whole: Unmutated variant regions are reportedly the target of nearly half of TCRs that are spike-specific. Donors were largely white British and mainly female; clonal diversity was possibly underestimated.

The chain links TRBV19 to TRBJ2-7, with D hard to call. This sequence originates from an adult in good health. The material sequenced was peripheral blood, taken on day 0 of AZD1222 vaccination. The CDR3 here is CASSIGYEQYF. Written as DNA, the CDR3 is TGTGCCAGTAGTATAGGTTACGAGCAGTACTTC.